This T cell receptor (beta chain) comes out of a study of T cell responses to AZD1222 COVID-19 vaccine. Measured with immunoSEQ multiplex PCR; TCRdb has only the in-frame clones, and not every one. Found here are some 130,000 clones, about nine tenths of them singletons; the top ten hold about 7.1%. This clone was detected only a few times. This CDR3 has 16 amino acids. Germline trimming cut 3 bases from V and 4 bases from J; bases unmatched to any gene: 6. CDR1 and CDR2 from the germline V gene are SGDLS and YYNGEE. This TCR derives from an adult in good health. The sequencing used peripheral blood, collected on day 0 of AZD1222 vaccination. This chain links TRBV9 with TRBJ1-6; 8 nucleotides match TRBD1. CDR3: CASSGGQGAYNSPLHF. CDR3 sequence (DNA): TGTGCCAGCAGCGGTGGACAGGGAGCTTATAATTCACCCCTCCACTTT.